This is a list of T cell receptor beta chains from one sample in a study of T cells expressing NK-cell markers. TCRdb reanalyzed the 5' RACE reads and collapses them to one entry per CDR3 protein, without DNA. The record lists roughly 180,000 distinct CDR3 sequences, of which the ten most abundant hold over 20%. The sequenced material came from blood T cells: a sorted CD56 or NKG2C T cell subset, CD4+ or CD8+ T cells, or bulk PBMC T cells (not recorded which). These receptors were taken from a man aged 18-70 years in good health. Each CDR3 is given with its conserved first and last residue.

J gene	V gene	CDR3 protein
TRBJ1-2	TRBV3-1	CASSQGPGHYGYTF
TRBJ2-3	TRBV7-2	CASSKDSGGSTDTQYF
TRBJ2-7	TRBV10-2	CASMSVNYEQYF
TRBJ2-2	TRBV3-1	CASSPKQIDKNTGELFF
TRBJ2-7	TRBV7-8	CASSLVGQSSYEQYF
TRBJ2-7	TRBV6-1	CASSPRADREADYEQYF
TRBJ2-7	TRBV19	CASSIGWTSGQYEQYF
TRBJ1-2	TRBV7-9	CASSYDREGDLNYGYTF
TRBJ2-6	TRBV6-1	CASGQGGANVLTF
TRBJ2-3	TRBV4-2	CASSPQISLANADTQYF
TRBJ2-1	TRBV2	CASSPLSVGAYNEQFF
TRBJ2-4	TRBV20-1	CSVRDSGSAKNIQYF
TRBJ2-2	TRBV4-2	CASGSGVVTGELFF
TRBJ2-7	TRBV2	CASSVLSLITYEQYF
TRBJ2-5	TRBV21-1	CASSPSGGAVETQYF
TRBJ2-1	TRBV6-1	CASSEWQGGWLNEQFF
TRBJ2-2	TRBV2	CASTLGGFTGELFF
TRBJ2-7	TRBV19	CASSIIGEVEQYF
TRBJ1-1	TRBV12-5	CASGSGTAKEAFF
TRBJ2-7	TRBV4-1	CASSPGPLISGEQYF
TRBJ2-7	TRBV5-6	CASSLSHTYSYEQYF
TRBJ1-5	TRBV15	CATSRDIETGGVNQPQHF
TRBJ2-1	TRBV29-1	CSVGQGGETRNEQFF
TRBJ1-1	TRBV5-6	CASSFYGRGTGTEAFF
TRBJ2-4	TRBV7-9	CASSFGDRNIQYF
TRBJ2-7	TRBV24-1	CATRGPGSRSYEQYF
TRBJ1-2	TRBV20-1	CSARDRGPSYGYTF
TRBJ2-5	TRBV12-3/TRBV12-4	CASSLLGAYGETQYF
TRBJ2-1	TRBV12-3/TRBV12-4	CASNPTDSIEQFF
TRBJ2-1	TRBV7-9	CASSSLAEQFF
TRBJ2-7	TRBV12-3/TRBV12-4	CASSPMGGYEQYF
TRBJ1-1	TRBV9	CASSPLQTSNTEAFF
TRBJ2-5	TRBV5-6	CASSPLGSGGATGTQYF
TRBJ1-6	TRBV6-4	CASSRRDGNSPLHF
TRBJ2-2	TRBV5-1	CASSLLASGTGELFF
TRBJ2-2	TRBV21-1	CASTPTGQKTGELFF
TRBJ2-7	TRBV6-1	CASSPWVGDYEQYF
TRBJ2-4	TRBV11-1	CASSLALKRGGKNIQYF
TRBJ2-7	TRBV15	CATSRALRADEQYF